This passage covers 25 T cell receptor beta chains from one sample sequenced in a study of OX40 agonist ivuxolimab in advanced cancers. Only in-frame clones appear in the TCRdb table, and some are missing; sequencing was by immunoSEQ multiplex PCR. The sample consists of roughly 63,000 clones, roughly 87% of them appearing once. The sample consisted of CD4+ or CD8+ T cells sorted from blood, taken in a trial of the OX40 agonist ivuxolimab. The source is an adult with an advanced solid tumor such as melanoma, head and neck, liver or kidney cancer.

CDR3 sequence (DNA): TGTGCCAGCAGCCCCAGACCAGCGGGAGGAAACTACGAGCAGTACTTC. It yields the protein CASSPRPAGGNYEQYF. V is TRBV7-3 and J is TRBJ2-7; 9 bases are shared with TRBD2. Trimming removed 5 bases from V and 3 bases from J; junction bases left unmatched: 11. Per the germline V gene, CDR1 is SGHTA and CDR2 is FQGTGA. The CDR3 runs to 16 residues.

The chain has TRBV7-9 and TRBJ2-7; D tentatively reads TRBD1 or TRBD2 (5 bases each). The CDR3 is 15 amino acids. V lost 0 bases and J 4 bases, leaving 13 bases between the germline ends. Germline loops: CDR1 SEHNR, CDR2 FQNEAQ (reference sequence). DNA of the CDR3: TGTGCCAGCAGCTTAGCGCTGGGGGTTCAATACGAGCAGTACTTC. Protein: CASSLALGVQYEQYF.

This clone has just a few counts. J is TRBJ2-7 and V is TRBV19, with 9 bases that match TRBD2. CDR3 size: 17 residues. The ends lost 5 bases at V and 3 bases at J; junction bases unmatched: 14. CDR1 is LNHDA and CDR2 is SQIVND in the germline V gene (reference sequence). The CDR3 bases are TGTGCCAGTAGTCCCCCGGTCGGGGCTAGCGGGAACTACGAGCAGTACTTC. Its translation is CASSPPVGASGNYEQYF.

The CDR3 protein is CASSATGGGGELFF. DNA for the CDR3: TGTGCCAGCAGTGCGACGGGGGGAGGAGGGGAGCTGTTTTTT. This chain connects TRBV2 to TRBJ2-2, with TRBD2 matching 7 bases. The CDR3 contains 14 residues. Germline CDR1 reads SNHLY; CDR2 reads FYNNEI. V shed 4 bases and J 8 bases; nucleotides not matched to a gene: 7.

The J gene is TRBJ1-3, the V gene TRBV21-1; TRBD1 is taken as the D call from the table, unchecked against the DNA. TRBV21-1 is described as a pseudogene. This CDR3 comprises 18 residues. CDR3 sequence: CASIQGQGSSSSGNTIYF. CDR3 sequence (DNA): TGTGCCAGCATCCAGGGACAGGGGTCTTCATCCTCTGGAAACACCATATATTTT.

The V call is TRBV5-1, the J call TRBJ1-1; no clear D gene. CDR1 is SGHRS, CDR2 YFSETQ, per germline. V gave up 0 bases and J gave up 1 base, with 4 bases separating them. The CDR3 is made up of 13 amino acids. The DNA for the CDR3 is TGCGCCAGCAGCTTGGATCCGAACACTGAAGCTTTCTTT. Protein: CASSLDPNTEAFF.

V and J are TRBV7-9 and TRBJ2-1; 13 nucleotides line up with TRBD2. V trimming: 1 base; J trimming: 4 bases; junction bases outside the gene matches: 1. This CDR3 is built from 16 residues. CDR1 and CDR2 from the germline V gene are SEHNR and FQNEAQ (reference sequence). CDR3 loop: CASSLGGLAGYNEQFF. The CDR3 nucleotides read TGTGCCAGCAGCTTAGGGGGACTAGCGGGATACAATGAGCAGTTCTTC.

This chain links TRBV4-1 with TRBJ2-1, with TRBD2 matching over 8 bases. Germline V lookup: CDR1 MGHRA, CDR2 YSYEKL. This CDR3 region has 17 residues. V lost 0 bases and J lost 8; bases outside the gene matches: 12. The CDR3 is CASSQESGLGFDDEQFF. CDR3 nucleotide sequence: TGCGCCAGCAGCCAAGAGTCGGGACTAGGATTTGATGATGAGCAGTTCTTC.

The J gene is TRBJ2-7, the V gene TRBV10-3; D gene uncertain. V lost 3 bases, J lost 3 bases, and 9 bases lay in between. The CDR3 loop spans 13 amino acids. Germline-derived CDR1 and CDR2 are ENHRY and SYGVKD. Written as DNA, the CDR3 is TGTGCCATCAGTGACGGCCAAGACTACGAGCAGTACTTC. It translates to CAISDGQDYEQYF.

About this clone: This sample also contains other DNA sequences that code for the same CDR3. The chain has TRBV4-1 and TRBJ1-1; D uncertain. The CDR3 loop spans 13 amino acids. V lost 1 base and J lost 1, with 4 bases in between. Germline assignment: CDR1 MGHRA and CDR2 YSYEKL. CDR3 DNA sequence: TGCGCCAGCAGCCAAGGAGCGAACACTGAAGCTTTCTTT. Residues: CASSQGANTEAFF.

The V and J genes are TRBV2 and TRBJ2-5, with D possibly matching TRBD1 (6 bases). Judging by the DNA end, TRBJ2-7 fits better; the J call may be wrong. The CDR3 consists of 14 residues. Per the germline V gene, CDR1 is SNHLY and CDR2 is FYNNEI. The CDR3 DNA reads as TGTGCCAGCAGTGAATCTACAGGGAACTACGAGCAGTACTTC. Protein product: CASSESTGNYEQYF.

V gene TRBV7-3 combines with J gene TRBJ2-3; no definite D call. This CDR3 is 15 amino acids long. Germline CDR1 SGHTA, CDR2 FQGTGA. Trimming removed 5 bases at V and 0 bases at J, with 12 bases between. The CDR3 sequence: CASSPHPLSTDTQYF. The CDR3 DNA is TGTGCCAGCAGCCCACATCCCCTCAGCACAGATACGCAGTATTTT.

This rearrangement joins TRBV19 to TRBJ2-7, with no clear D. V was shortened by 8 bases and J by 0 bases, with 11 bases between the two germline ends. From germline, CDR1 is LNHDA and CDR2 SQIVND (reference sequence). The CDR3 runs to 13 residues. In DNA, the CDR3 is TGTGCCAGTCATGACGACATCTCCTACGAGCAGTACTTC. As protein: CASHDDISYEQYF.

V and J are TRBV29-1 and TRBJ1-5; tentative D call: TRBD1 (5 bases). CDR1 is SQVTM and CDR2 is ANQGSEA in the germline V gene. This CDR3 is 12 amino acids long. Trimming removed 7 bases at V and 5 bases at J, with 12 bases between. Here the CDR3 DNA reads TGCAGCGCTAGGGACGGTGATCAGCCCCAGCATTTT. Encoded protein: CSARDGDQPQHF. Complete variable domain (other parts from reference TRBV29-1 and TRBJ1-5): SAVISQKPSRDICQRGTSLTIQCQVDSQVTMMFWYRQQPGQSLTLIATANQGSEATYESGFVIDKFPISRPNLTFSTLTVSNMSPEDSSIYLCSARDGDQPQHFGDGTRLSIL.

This CDR3 reads CASSYTATSNQPQHF. The CDR3 DNA follows: TGTGCCAGCAGTTATACGGCAACGAGCAATCAGCCCCAGCATTTT. The rearrangement uses TRBV6-6 and TRBJ1-5; D not resolved. Germline V CDR1 and CDR2: MNHNY, SVGAGI (reference sequence). V shed 3 bases and J shed 1 base, with 10 bases lying between them. This CDR3 comprises 15 residues.

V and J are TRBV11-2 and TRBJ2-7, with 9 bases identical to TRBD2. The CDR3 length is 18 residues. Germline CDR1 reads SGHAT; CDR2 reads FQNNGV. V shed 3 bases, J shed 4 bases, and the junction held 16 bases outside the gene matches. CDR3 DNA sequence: TGTGCCAGCAGCTTCTTCACCATACTAGCGGGCGGGAGATACGAGCAGTACTTC. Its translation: CASSFFTILAGGRYEQYF.

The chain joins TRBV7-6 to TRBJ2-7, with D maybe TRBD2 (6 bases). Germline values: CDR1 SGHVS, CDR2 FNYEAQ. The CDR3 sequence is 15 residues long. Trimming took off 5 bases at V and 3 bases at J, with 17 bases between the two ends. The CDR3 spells CASSQDRGSLYEQYF. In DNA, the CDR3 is TGTGCCAGCAGCCAGGACCGGGGGAGCCTCTACGAGCAGTACTTC.

CDR3 in DNA: TGTGCCAGCAGCGCCGGTAGAACTAACACTGAAGCTTTCTTT. Its translation: CASSAGRTNTEAFF. The chain is built from TRBV9 and TRBJ1-1, with D uncertain. The CDR3 totals 14 residues. Trimming took off 3 bases at V and 2 bases at J, with 11 bases between the two ends. Germline CDR1 SGDLS, CDR2 YYNGEE.

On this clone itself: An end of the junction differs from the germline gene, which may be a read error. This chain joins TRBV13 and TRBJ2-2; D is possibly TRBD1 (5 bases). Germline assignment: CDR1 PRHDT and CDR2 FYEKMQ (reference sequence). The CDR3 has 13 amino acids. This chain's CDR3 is CASSLTGSGELFF. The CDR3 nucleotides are TGTGCCAGCAGCCTTACAGGTTCCGGCGAGCTGTTTTTT.

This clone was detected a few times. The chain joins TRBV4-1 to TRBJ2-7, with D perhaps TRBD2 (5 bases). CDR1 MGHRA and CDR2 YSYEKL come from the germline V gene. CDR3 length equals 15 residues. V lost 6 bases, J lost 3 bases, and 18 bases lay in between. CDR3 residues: CASSPLPGLRYEQYF. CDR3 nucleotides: TGCGCCAGCAGTCCCCTCCCCGGACTCCGCTACGAGCAGTACTTC.

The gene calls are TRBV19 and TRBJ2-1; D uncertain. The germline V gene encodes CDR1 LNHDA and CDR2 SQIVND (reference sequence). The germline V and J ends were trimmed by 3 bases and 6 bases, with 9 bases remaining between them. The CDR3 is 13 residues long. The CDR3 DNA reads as TGTGCCAGTAGTATTACCCCAACCAATGAGCAGTTCTTC. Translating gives CASSITPTNEQFF.

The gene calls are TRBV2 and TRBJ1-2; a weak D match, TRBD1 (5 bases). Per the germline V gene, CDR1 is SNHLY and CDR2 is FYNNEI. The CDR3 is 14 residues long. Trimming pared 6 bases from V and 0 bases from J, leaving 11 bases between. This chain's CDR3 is CASRGEASNYGYTF. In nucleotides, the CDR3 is TGTGCCAGCAGGGGGGAGGCCTCTAACTATGGCTACACCTTC.

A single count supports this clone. CDR3 protein: CASSQDRDTQYF. The DNA of the CDR3 is TGCGCCAGCAGCCAAGATCGGGATACGCAGTATTTT. The chain uses TRBV4-1 and TRBJ2-3; D gene uncertain. Trimming took off 0 bases at V and 6 bases at J, with 4 bases between the two ends. Germline loops: CDR1 MGHRA, CDR2 YSYEKL. The CDR3 covers 12 residues.

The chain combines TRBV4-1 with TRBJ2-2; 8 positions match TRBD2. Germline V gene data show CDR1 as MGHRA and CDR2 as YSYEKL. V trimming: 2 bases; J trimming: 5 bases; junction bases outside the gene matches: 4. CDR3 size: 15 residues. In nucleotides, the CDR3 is TGCGCCAGCAGCCAATTTAGCGGGACGACCGGGGAGCTGTTTTTT. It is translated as CASSQFSGTTGELFF.

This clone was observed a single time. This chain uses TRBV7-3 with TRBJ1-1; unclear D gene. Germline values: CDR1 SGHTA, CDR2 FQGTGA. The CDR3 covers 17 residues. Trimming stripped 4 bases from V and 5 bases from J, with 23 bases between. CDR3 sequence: CASSSDPGGSRRTEAFF. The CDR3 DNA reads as TGTGCCAGCAGCTCGGATCCGGGAGGATCCCGTCGTACTGAAGCTTTCTTT.